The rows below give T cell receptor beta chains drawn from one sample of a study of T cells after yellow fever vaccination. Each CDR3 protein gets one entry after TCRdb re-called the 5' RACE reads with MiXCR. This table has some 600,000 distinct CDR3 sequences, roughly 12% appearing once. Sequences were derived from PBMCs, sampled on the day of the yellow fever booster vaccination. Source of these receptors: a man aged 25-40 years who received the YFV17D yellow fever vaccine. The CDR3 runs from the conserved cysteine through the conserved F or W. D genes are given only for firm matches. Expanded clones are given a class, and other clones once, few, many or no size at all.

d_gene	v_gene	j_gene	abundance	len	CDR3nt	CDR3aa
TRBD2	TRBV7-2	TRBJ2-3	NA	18	TGTGCCAGCAGCTTAGGCTACCCAGCGGGGCTCAGCACAGATACGCAGTATTTT	CASSLGYPAGLSTDTQYF
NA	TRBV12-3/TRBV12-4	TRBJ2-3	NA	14	TGTGCCAGCAGTTTAGGGGGAGGATGGGATACGCAGTATTTT	CASSLGGGWDTQYF
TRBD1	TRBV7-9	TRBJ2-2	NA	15	TGTGCCAGCAGTCCACGGACAGGCGGCACCGGGGAGCTGTTTTTT	CASSPRTGGTGELFF
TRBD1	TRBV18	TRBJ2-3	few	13	TGTGCCAGCTCACGGACAGGGCTAGATACGCAGTATTTT	CASSRTGLDTQYF
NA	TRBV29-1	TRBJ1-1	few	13	TGCAGCGTCCTCTCCTCGGGGAACACTGAAGCTTTCTTT	CSVLSSGNTEAFF
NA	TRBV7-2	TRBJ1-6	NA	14	TGTGCCAGCAGCTTACACGGGGAAGGATCACCCCTCCACTTT	CASSLHGEGSPLHF
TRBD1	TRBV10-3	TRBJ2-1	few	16	TGTGCCACTGAAGGGTTACCGGGACAGAAACACAATGAGCAGTTCTTC	CATEGLPGQKHNEQFF
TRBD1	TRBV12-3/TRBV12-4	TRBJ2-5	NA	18	TGTGCCAGCAGTTTGAGGGGGCTGGTCTCCGATCCACAAGAGACCCAGTACTTC	CASSLRGLVSDPQETQYF
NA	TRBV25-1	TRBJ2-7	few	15	TGTGCCAGCAGTGAATCTGGCACTCCAGCCTACGAGCAGTACTTC	CASSESGTPAYEQYF
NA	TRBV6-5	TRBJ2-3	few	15	TGTGCCAGCGAGCTTAAGGCAGGGAGGACAGATACGCAGTATTTT	CASELKAGRTDTQYF
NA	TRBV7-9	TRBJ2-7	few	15	TGTGCCAGCAGCTTCCTTCTAGGCGGTACCTACGAGCAGTACTTC	CASSFLLGGTYEQYF
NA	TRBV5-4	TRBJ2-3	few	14	TGTGCCAGCAGATCCGCACGGGGTCAAGATACGCAGTATTTT	CASRSARGQDTQYF
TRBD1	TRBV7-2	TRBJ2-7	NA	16	TGTGCCAGCGCACACGGGAACAGGGGTAGCTCCTACGAGCAGTACTTC	CASAHGNRGSSYEQYF
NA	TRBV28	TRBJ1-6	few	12	TGTGCCAGCAATTTGAAGGGGGGACCCCTCCACTTT	CASNLKGGPLHF
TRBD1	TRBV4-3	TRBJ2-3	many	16	TGCGCCAGCAGCCAAGATCTGGCGCAGGGGGCAGATACGCAGTATTTT	CASSQDLAQGADTQYF
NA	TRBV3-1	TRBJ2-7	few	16	TGTGCCAGCAGCCAATTTTCCGGGGCCAGCTCCTACGAGCAGTACTTC	CASSQFSGASSYEQYF
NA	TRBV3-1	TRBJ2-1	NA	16	TGTGCCAGCAGCCCGTATACCCTGAGCTCCTACAATGAGCAGTTCTTC	CASSPYTLSSYNEQFF
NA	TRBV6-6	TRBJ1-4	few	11	TGTGCCAGCAGCCACAGGGAAAAACTGTTTTTT	CASSHREKLFF
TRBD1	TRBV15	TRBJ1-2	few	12	TGTGCCACCAGTCAGGGGGACTATGGCTACACCTTC	CATSQGDYGYTF
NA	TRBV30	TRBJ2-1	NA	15	TGTGCCTGGAGCCTACTATCACTCCCCTACAATGAGCAGTTCTTC	CAWSLLSLPYNEQFF
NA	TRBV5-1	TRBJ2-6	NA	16	TGCGCCAGCAGCTTGGATGGGGTAACAGGGGCCAACGTCCTGACTTTC	CASSLDGVTGANVLTF
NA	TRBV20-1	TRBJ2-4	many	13	TGCAGTGCTACTGGGGGAGAGGAAAACATTCAGTACTTC	CSATGGEENIQYF
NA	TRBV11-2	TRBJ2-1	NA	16	TGTGCCAGCAGCTTAGATTGGAGCGCAGCCTACAATGAGCAGTTCTTC	CASSLDWSAAYNEQFF
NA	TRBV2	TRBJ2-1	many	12	TGTGCCAGCAGAGAGGACCGAACGGAGTCCTTCTTC	CASREDRTESFF
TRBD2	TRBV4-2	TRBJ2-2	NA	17	TGTGCCAGCAGCCAATCGTACGGGACTAGCTTCACCGGGGAGCTGTTTTTT	CASSQSYGTSFTGELFF
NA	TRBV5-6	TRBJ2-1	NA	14	TGTGCCAGCAGCCCGGTGGGGGGCCACAATGAGCAGTTCTTC	CASSPVGGHNEQFF
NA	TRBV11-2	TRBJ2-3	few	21	TGTGCCAGCAGCAAACCACCGACAGGAGGATTGCCTAGCGGAAACACAGATACGCAGTATTTT	CASSKPPTGGLPSGNTDTQYF
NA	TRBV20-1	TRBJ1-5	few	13	TGCAGTGCTAGACAGGAATACAATCAGCCCCAGCATTTT	CSARQEYNQPQHF
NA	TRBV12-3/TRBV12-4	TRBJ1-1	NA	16	TGTGCCAGCAGTTTAGGGGCGTCAGGCCTGGCGACGGGGGCTTTCTTT	CASSLGASGLATGAFF
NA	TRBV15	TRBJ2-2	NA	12	TGTGCCACCAGGGGAACGGCCGGGGAGCTGTTTTTT	CATRGTAGELFF
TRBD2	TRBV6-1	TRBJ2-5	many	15	TGTGCCAGCAGTGAAACCCCTAGCGGCCAAGAGACCCAGTACTTC	CASSETPSGQETQYF
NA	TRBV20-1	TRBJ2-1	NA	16	TGCAGCGCTAGAGATTGGGGCACGGGTCCCTTCGTTGAGCAGTTCTTC	CSARDWGTGPFVEQFF
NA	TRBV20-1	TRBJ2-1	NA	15	TGCAGTGCCAGGGGGGCGGGAGGCTCCTACAATGAGCAGTTCTTC	CSARGAGGSYNEQFF
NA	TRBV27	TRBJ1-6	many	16	TGTGCCAGCAGTCCGAGATCTAGCTCCTATAATTCACCCCTCCACTTT	CASSPRSSSYNSPLHF
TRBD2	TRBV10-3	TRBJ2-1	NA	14	TGTGCCATCAGCCTGACTAGCGTCGACAATGAGCAGTTCTTC	CAISLTSVDNEQFF
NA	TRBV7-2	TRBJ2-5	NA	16	TGTGCCAGCAGCTTAGACTTCGGAAGGTATTTCGAGACCCAGTACTTC	CASSLDFGRYFETQYF
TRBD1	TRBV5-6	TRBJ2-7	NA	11	TGTGCCAGCAGCGCCGGGGACAGGCAGTACTTC	CASSAGDRQYF
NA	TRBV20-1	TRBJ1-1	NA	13	TGCAGTGCTAGAACCACTTTGAACACTGAAGCTTTCTTT	CSARTTLNTEAFF
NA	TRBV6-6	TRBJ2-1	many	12	TGTGCCAGCAGCCACTGGGGGGATGAGCAGTTCTTC	CASSHWGDEQFF
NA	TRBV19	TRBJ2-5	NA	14	TGTGCCAGTAGTATTCAGGGTTCGGGAGAGACCCAGTACTTC	CASSIQGSGETQYF
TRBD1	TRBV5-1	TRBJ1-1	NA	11	TGCGCCAGCAGCTCTAACAGGGGGGTCTTCTTT	CASSSNRGVFF